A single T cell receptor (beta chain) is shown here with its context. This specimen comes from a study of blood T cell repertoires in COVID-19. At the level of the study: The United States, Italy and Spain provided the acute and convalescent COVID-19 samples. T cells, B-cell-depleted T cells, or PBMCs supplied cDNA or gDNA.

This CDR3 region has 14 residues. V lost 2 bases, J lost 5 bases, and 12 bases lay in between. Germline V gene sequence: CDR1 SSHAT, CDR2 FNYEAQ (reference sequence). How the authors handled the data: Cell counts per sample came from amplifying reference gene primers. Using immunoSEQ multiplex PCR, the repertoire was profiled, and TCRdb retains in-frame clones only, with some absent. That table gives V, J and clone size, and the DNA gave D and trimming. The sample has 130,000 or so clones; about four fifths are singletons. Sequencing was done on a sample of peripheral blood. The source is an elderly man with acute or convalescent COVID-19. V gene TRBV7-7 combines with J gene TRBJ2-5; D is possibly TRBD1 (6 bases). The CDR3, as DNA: TGTGCCAGCAGCTTACTTCAGGGGCAGGAGACCCAGTACTTC. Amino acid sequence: CASSLLQGQETQYF.